This TCR beta chain appears in the sequencing data of a study of T cells expressing NK-cell markers (dated by TCRdb to 2018 to 2020). Concerning the study at large: In sorted CD3+CD56+NKG2C+, CD3+CD56+NKG2C- and CD3+CD56-NKG2C+ T-cell subsets from several donors, TCR beta-chain repertoires were profiled. Among the eight sequenced donors, seven were HCMV-seropositive and one was HCMV-seronegative. Randomly selected healthy volunteers, three men and five women, were used as the eight sequenced donors. Illumina HiSeq 2000/2500, MiSeq or NextSeq was used to sequence libraries as 2 x 150 bp reads. What the authors observed across the whole study: Those dominant clonotypes were again the most abundant among CD3+CD56-NKG2C+ cells in a few donors, at about 25-65%. Whether the expanded NKG2C-expressing T cell clones were specific for HCMV antigens was left unclear. In a handful of donors, the dominant CD3+CD56+NKG2C+ clonotypes were among the top 10 CD8+ clonotypes and accounted for roughly 1.0-8% of CD8+ T cells.

About this clonotype itself: Its specific antigen is unknown.

The germline V gene sets CDR1 to KGHDR and CDR2 to SFDVKD. The CDR3 contains 18 residues, cysteine and phenylalanine counted. The DNA is unrecorded. A commercial ELISA kit detecting HCMV-specific IgG in serum was used to determine HCMV serostatus. Peripheral blood mononuclear cells were isolated from blood by Ficoll density gradient centrifugation. The reads were generated on an Illumina HiSeq 2000. TCR beta cDNA libraries were made by 5'RACE template switching that added a universal primer site and unique molecular identifiers. cDNA synthesis was primed from the TCR beta constant segment and was followed by two successive PCR amplification steps. Under the source paper's analysis protocol: MIGEC handled demultiplexing of the reads and grouping by UMI, while MiTCR was used to assemble and quantify clonotypes. Only TCR cDNA sequences supported by at least two reads were kept to exclude erroneous sequences. The tcR package was used for downstream repertoire analysis, and clonotypes were matched across fractions by CDR3 nucleotide sequence plus V segment. VDJmatch was used to annotate antigen specificity against VDJdb, with one amino acid substitution in CDR3 permitted. TCRdb reprocessed the raw reads; every CDR3 protein sequence is a single record, and DNA is not supplied. These V and J calls are TCRdb output, not the study's own analysis. The sample table gives 150,000 or so distinct CDR3 sequences. The ten largest make up roughly 20% of the sample.

The chain couples TRBV24-1 to TRBJ2-1; TCRdb names TRBD2, which stays unverified in the absence of DNA. The TCR sequence derives from a woman between 18 and 75 years old in good health. Material for sequencing was blood T cells: a sorted CD56 or NKG2C T cell subset, CD4+ or CD8+ T cells, or bulk PBMC T cells (not recorded which). For the CDR3, the sequence is CATSDPGLALSSYNEQFF.